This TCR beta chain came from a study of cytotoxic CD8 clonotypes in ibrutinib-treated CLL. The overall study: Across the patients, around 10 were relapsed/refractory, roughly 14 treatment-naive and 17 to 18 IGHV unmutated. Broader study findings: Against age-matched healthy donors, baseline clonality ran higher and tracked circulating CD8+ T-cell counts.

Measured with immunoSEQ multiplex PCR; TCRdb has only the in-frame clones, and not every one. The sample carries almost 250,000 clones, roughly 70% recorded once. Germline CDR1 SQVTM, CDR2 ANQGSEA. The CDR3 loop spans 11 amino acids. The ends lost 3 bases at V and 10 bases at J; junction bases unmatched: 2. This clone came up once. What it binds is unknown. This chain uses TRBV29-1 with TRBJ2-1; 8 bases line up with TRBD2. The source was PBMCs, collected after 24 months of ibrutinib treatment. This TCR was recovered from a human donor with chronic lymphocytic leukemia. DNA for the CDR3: TGCAGCGTTGACGGGGGGGGAGAGCAGTTCTTC. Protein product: CSVDGGGEQFF.